This TCR beta chain was retrieved from a study of PD-1 blockade in classical Hodgkin lymphoma. About the study: It was nivolumab at 3 mg/kg, given intravenously every 2 weeks, that patients received.

With regard to this clone: Its antigen is unidentified.

Study-level results: While CD8+ TCR diversity did not rise significantly by C4D1, CD4+ TCR diversity did. There remain no defined causes for the repertoire differences, which possibly reflect disease activity or prior therapy.

This table comes from immunoSEQ multiplex PCR, and its TCRdb copy is limited to in-frame clones, with some not included. The sample lists some 13,000 clones; more than 75% were seen once. Trimming stripped 4 bases from V and 5 bases from J, with 12 bases between. The CDR3 runs 13 residues. In germline, CDR1 is SGHVS, CDR2 FQNEAQ. All patients relapsed after autologous stem cell transplantation, and brentuximab vedotin exposure varied. The receptor's source is a human donor with classical Hodgkin lymphoma. The chain joins TRBV7-8 to TRBJ2-7, with unresolved D. The specimen was peripheral blood mononuclear cells (PBMCs), collected at baseline. In DNA, the CDR3 is TGTGCCAGCAGCTGGTCAGTAACCCACGAGCAGTACTTC. Protein sequence: CASSWSVTHEQYF.